Listed below are T cell receptor beta chains from one sample, sequenced in a study of blood T cell repertoires in COVID-19. Clones were read by immunoSEQ multiplex PCR, and TCRdb kept only the in-frame ones, dropping some. The table includes 200,000 to 250,000 clones, 80% to 90% detected once. The sample was PBMCs or T cells enriched from blood (not recorded which). The receptors originated from a woman between 25 and 40 years old who had been exposed to COVID-19. Each CDR3 is given with its conserved first and last residue. Fields, in order: V gene, clone size, J gene, D gene, CDR3 protein, CDR3 DNA. A D gene is named only where the DNA matches it firmly. Clone size is stated in some rows and not others, as once, few, many or a class when expanded.

TRBV9	-	TRBJ2-2	TRBD2	CASSVAAGGGRATGELFF	TGTGCCAGCAGCGTAGCTGCCGGGGGCGGGAGGGCAACCGGGGAGCTGTTTTTT
TRBV10-3	-	TRBJ2-1	-	CAIRGTREVHEQFF	TGTGCCATCAGGGGGACCAGGGAGGTCCATGAGCAGTTCTTC
TRBV19	-	TRBJ1-5	TRBD1	CASSIGRGLGQPQHF	TGTGCCAGTAGTATAGGCAGGGGGCTTGGTCAGCCCCAGCATTTT
TRBV6-2/TRBV6-3	many	TRBJ2-2	TRBD2	CASSLLAGVAGELFF	TGTGCCAGCAGTCTACTAGCGGGAGTCGCCGGGGAGCTGTTTTTT
TRBV19	-	TRBJ1-1	-	CASSAELNTEAFF	TGTGCCAGTAGTGCCGAGCTAAACACTGAAGCTTTCTTT
TRBV7-9	-	TRBJ2-1	-	CASSLGQGQNNEQFF	TGTGCCAGCAGCTTGGGACAAGGGCAAAACAATGAGCAGTTCTTC
TRBV19	-	TRBJ1-4	TRBD1	CASSPPGQTSLSTNEKLFF	TGTGCCAGTAGTCCCCCGGGACAGACCAGCTTATCAACTAATGAAAAACTGTTTTTT
TRBV5-4	-	TRBJ1-2	-	CASSLEGWVANYGYTF	TGTGCCAGCAGCTTGGAGGGGTGGGTTGCTAACTATGGCTACACCTTC
TRBV19	once	TRBJ1-1	-	CASSISGAEAFF	TGTGCCAGTAGTATATCCGGTGCTGAAGCTTTCTTT
TRBV5-1	-	TRBJ1-2	TRBD1	CASSLGTGNYGYTF	TGCGCCAGCAGCTTGGGGACAGGGAACTATGGCTACACCTTC
TRBV29-1	once	TRBJ1-5	TRBD1	CSVADRFGNQPQHF	TGCAGCGTTGCGGACAGGTTCGGCAATCAGCCCCAGCATTTT
TRBV19	few	TRBJ1-5	-	CASSPEGLSNQPQHF	TGTGCCAGTAGTCCTGAAGGACTGAGCAATCAGCCCCAGCATTTT
TRBV30	-	TRBJ2-6	TRBD2	CASSGFSSGANVLTF	TGTGCCTCTAGCGGATTCAGCTCTGGGGCCAACGTCCTGACTTTC
TRBV7-9	-	TRBJ2-7	-	CASSLSSYEQYF	TGTGCCAGCAGCTTATCCAGCTACGAGCAGTACTTC
TRBV5-1	-	TRBJ2-2	-	CASSLMGSQNTGELFF	TGCGCCAGCAGCTTGATGGGCTCTCAAAACACCGGGGAGCTGTTTTTT
TRBV4-2	-	TRBJ2-3	-	CASSQDSARAWTDTQYF	TGTGCCAGCAGCCAAGATAGCGCCCGCGCTTGGACAGATACGCAGTATTTT
TRBV12-3/TRBV12-4	-	TRBJ1-1	TRBD1	CASRADRYAEAFF	TGTGCCAGCAGGGCGGACAGGTACGCTGAAGCTTTCTTT
TRBV10-2	-	TRBJ2-7	-	CASGAGTYEQYF	TGCGCCAGCGGGGCGGGGACCTACGAGCAGTACTTC
TRBV6-5	-	TRBJ1-3	-	CASRSGTSGNTIYF	TGTGCCAGCAGGTCCGGGACATCGGGAAACACCATATATTTT
TRBV7-6	-	TRBJ2-1	TRBD2	CASSLRGTSQSYNEQFF	TGTGCCAGCAGCTTAAGGGGGACTAGTCAATCCTACAATGAGCAGTTCTTC
TRBV2	-	TRBJ2-2	TRBD2	CASSEQLAGTGELFF	TGTGCCAGCAGTGAACAACTAGCGGGAACCGGGGAGCTGTTTTTT
TRBV5-1	-	TRBJ1-4	TRBD1	CASSPSTGAGEKLFF	TGCGCCAGCAGCCCCTCGACAGGGGCGGGTGAAAAACTGTTTTTT
TRBV9	-	TRBJ2-1	TRBD2	CASSESLAGGENEQFF	TGTGCCAGCAGCGAGAGCCTAGCGGGAGGGGAGAATGAGCAGTTCTTC
TRBV12-5	-	TRBJ1-2	TRBD1	CASGQGAYGYTF	TGTGCTAGTGGACAGGGGGCCTATGGCTACACCTTC
TRBV28	-	TRBJ1-5	-	CASRVGRVENQPQHF	TGTGCCAGCAGAGTCGGCAGGGTTGAGAATCAGCCCCAGCATTTT
TRBV30	-	TRBJ1-4	-	CAWRWGGTNEKLFF	TGTGCCTGGAGGTGGGGAGGGACTAATGAAAAACTGTTTTTT
TRBV9	-	TRBJ2-3	TRBD2	CASSGGTSDSTDTQYF	TGTGCCAGCAGCGGAGGGACTAGCGATAGCACAGATACGCAGTATTTT
TRBV28	-	TRBJ2-5	TRBD2	CASSPEGLAGRGETQYF	TGTGCCAGCAGCCCAGAGGGACTAGCGGGACGAGGAGAGACCCAGTACTTC
TRBV12-5	-	TRBJ1-5	-	CASGFSQDQPQHF	TGTGCTAGTGGTTTCAGCCAGGATCAGCCCCAGCATTTT
TRBV2	-	TRBJ2-5	-	CASRAETQYF	TGTGCCAGCAGGGCAGAGACCCAGTACTTC
TRBV2	-	TRBJ2-1	-	CASTAVSSYNEQFF	TGTGCCAGCACAGCGGTGAGCTCCTACAATGAGCAGTTCTTC
TRBV7-9	-	TRBJ2-1	-	CASSLFPDWIYNEQFF	TGTGCCAGCAGCCTATTTCCGGACTGGATCTACAATGAGCAGTTCTTC
TRBV7-8	-	TRBJ1-2	-	CASSLVSVPSYGYTF	TGTGCCAGCAGCTTAGTTTCGGTCCCAAGCTATGGCTACACCTTC
TRBV19	once	TRBJ1-5	-	CASSQALGGESNQPQHF	TGTGCCAGTAGCCAGGCGTTGGGAGGGGAAAGCAATCAGCCCCAGCATTTT
TRBV10-3	-	TRBJ1-2	-	CAISPGYGYTF	TGTGCCATCAGTCCCGGGTATGGCTACACCTTC
TRBV6-5	-	TRBJ1-2	-	CASSYSIENYGYTF	TGTGCCAGCAGTTACTCGATAGAGAACTATGGCTACACCTTC
TRBV18	-	TRBJ2-1	TRBD2	CASSPRRSQWASGVSSNEQFF	TGTGCCAGCTCACCACGTCGGTCTCAGTGGGCTAGCGGGGTAAGTAGTAATGAGCAGTTCTTC
TRBV7-2	-	TRBJ2-1	TRBD2	CASSLGLAGGRYEQFF	TGTGCCAGCAGCTTGGGACTAGCGGGAGGGCGCTATGAGCAGTTCTTC
TRBV29-1	-	TRBJ2-2	TRBD2	CSVKTSGTNTGELFF	TGCAGCGTAAAGACTAGCGGGACGAACACCGGGGAGCTGTTTTTT
TRBV18	once	TRBJ2-5	-	CASSLQNPQETQYF	TGTGCCAGCTCACTACAGAACCCCCAAGAGACCCAGTACTTC
TRBV5-1	-	TRBJ2-6	-	CASSGSPLAGGANVLTF	TGCGCCAGCAGCGGGAGTCCTCTAGCTGGTGGGGCCAACGTCCTGACTTTC
TRBV5-1	-	TRBJ2-5	TRBD2	CASSGGLAGGRGETQYF	TGCGCCAGCAGCGGCGGACTAGCGGGAGGGCGGGGAGAGACCCAGTACTTC
TRBV6-5	-	TRBJ1-2	TRBD1	CASSSPGTGVYGYTF	TGTGCCAGCAGTTCCCCCGGGACAGGGGTATATGGCTACACCTTC
TRBV11-2	-	TRBJ2-2	-	CASSLDRGSGELFF	TGTGCCAGCAGCTTAGACAGGGGCTCCGGGGAGCTGTTTTTT
TRBV14	-	TRBJ1-6	TRBD1	CASSLGTADNSPLHF	TGTGCCAGCAGCCTCGGGACAGCCGATAATTCACCCCTCCACTTT